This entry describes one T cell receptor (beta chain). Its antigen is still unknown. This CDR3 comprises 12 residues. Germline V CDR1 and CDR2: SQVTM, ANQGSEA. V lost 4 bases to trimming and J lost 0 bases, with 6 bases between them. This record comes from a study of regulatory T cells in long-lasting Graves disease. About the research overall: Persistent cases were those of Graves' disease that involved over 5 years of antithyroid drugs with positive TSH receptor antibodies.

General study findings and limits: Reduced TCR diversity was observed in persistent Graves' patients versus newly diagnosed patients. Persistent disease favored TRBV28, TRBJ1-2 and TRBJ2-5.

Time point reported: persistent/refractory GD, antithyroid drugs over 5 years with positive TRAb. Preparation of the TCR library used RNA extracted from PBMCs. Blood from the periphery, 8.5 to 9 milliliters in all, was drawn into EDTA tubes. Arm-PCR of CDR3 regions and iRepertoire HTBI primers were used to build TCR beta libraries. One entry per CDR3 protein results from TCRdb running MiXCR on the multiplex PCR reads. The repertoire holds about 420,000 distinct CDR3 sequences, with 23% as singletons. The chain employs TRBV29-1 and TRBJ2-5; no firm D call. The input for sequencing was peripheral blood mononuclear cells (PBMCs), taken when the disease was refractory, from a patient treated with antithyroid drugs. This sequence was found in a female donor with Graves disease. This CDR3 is CSVGRYQETQYF. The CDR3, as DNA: TGCAGCGTTGGACGATACCAAGAGACCCAGTACTTC.